The present T cell receptor (beta chain) was sequenced within a study of T cells in women clearing cervical HPV infection. The CDR3 has 13 residues. Germline CDR1 is MNHNS and CDR2 is SASEGT. With 4 bases removed from V and 2 bases from J, the gap between germline ends came to 8 bases. As regards this clone: The DNA ends 3 residues before the CDR3 does, and the rest of the CDR3 is filled in from the germline J gene.

Here immunoSEQ multiplex PCR was the method, and the copy in TCRdb shows in-frame clones only, minus some. The sample includes about 22,000 clones. The sample consisted of blood buffy coat. This sequence was found in a woman between 18 and 75 years old with a cervical HPV16 infection that either progressed to CIN3+ or cleared (not recorded which). The genes are TRBV6-1 and TRBJ1-2; D may be TRBD1 (6 bases). The CDR3 region is CASSGRGNYGYTF. CDR3 DNA, as far as it was read: TGTGCCAGCAGTGGAAGGGGGAACTATGGC.